The 23 T cell receptor beta chains in this list originate from one sample, sequenced in a study of cytomegalovirus exposure and HLA in healthy donors. Using immunoSEQ multiplex PCR, the repertoire was profiled, and TCRdb retains in-frame clones only, with some absent. Of about 360,000 clones listed, just over 85% are singletons. Sequencing input: PBMCs. Receptor source: a woman aged 18-29 years in good health and CMV-seronegative.

The V call is TRBV2, the J call TRBJ1-1, with 8 bases identical to TRBD1. V lost 9 bases and J lost 1; bases outside the gene matches: 13. Germline V lookup: CDR1 SNHLY, CDR2 FYNNEI. The CDR3 contains 16 residues. The CDR3 sequence: CASRMTGAGKNTEAFF. As DNA, the CDR3 is TGTGCCAGTCGAATGACAGGGGCGGGGAAGAACACTGAAGCTTTCTTT.

This clone was seen only once. V and J are TRBV9 and TRBJ2-2; 7 positions agree with TRBD2. The CDR3 loop spans 16 amino acids. CDR1 is SGDLS, CDR2 YYNGEE, per germline. V dropped 4 bases and J dropped 0; count of bases not matched to a gene: 6. In DNA form, the CDR3 reads TGTGCCAGCAGCCGTACTGGGAGGGCGAACACCGGGGAGCTGTTTTTT. It translates to CASSRTGRANTGELFF.

Worth noting for this clone: The same CDR3 also results from other DNA sequences found in this sample. The rearrangement uses TRBV18 and TRBJ2-3; D gene uncertain. Per the germline V gene, CDR1 is KGHSH and CDR2 is LQKENI. The CDR3 extends over 13 amino acids. V lost 1 base and J lost 2, with 4 bases in between. The CDR3 spells CASSPRATDTQYF. Written as DNA, the CDR3 is TGTGCCAGCTCACCACGGGCCACAGATACGCAGTATTTT.

The V and J genes are TRBV6-1 and TRBJ1-5, with TRBD1 matching 8 bases. The germline V gene encodes CDR1 MNHNS and CDR2 SASEGT. This CDR3 has 18 residues. Trimming cost V 2 bases and J 0 bases; bases outside gene matches: 9. The chain's CDR3 is CASSERGDRFYSNQPQHF. The CDR3 region has the DNA TGTGCCAGCAGTGAAAGAGGGGACAGGTTTTATAGCAATCAGCCCCAGCATTTT.

This chain connects TRBV2 to TRBJ2-7; TRBD1 matches 7 bases. CDR1 and CDR2 (germline): SNHLY, FYNNEI. With 5 bases clipped from V and 5 bases from J, the junction kept 12 bases outside the gene matches. The CDR3 consists of 15 residues. CDR3 in DNA: TGTGCCAGCAGTTCTTTTGACAGGGTCGAGGACGAGCAGTACTTC. This encodes CASSSFDRVEDEQYF.

This chain uses TRBV4-2 with TRBJ1-2; D may be TRBD1 (6 bases). V lost 1 base and J 4 bases, leaving 10 bases between the germline ends. This CDR3 spans 14 amino acids. Germline V gene sequence: CDR1 LGHNA, CDR2 YNFKEQ. CDR3 in DNA: TGTGCCAGCAGCCAAGTCGGACAGAGCTATGGCTACACCTTC. Translation gives CASSQVGQSYGYTF.

The V call is TRBV6-5, the J call TRBJ1-1; D not resolved. Trimming shortened V by 5 bases and J by 0 bases, and 10 bases separated the two germline ends. The CDR3 length is 14 residues. Germline V gene lookup returns CDR1 MNHEY and CDR2 SVGAGI. The CDR3 loop is CASSTGNLNTEAFF. The CDR3 coding sequence is TGTGCCAGCAGTACCGGGAACCTGAACACTGAAGCTTTCTTT.

V is TRBV2 and J is TRBJ1-4; D is undetermined. Trimming shortened V by 8 bases and J by 4 bases, and 11 bases separated the two germline ends. The germline CDR1 and CDR2 sequences are SNHLY and FYNNEI. The CDR3 is 13 amino acids. The CDR3 DNA reads as TGTGCCAGCTCTGGGAGGCGTAATGAAAAACTGTTTTTT. This translates into CASSGRRNEKLFF.

The chain employs TRBV5-1 and TRBJ1-4; TRBD1 matches at 7 bases. Germline V gene lookup returns CDR1 SGHRS and CDR2 YFSETQ. Trimming took 4 bases from V and 8 from J; bases not matched to a gene: 8. CDR3 size: 14 residues. In DNA form, the CDR3 reads TGCGCCAGCAGCACCGGACAGGTTCGAGAAAAACTGTTTTTT. The encoded protein is CASSTGQVREKLFF.

The rearrangement uses TRBV9 and TRBJ2-5, with 7 bases matching TRBD2. The CDR3 covers 16 residues. After removal of 0 bases from V and 3 bases from J, the junction contained 8 bases not matched to a gene. Germline lookup yields CDR1 SGDLS and CDR2 YYNGEE. Here the CDR3 DNA reads TGTGCCAGCAGCGTAGGGGCGGCTAGCGGAAAAGAGACCCAGTACTTC. It specifies CASSVGAASGKETQYF.

This clone has a single count. The chain carries TRBV4-1 and TRBJ2-2; 7 positions match TRBD1. This CDR3 region has 18 residues. J was trimmed by 4 bases and V by 1 base; bases with no gene match: 12. CDR1 is MGHRA and CDR2 is YSYEKL in the germline V gene. CDR3 sequence: CASSQAFRGLIRTGELFF. CDR3 nucleotide sequence: TGCGCCAGCAGCCAAGCTTTTAGGGGGCTCATTCGCACCGGGGAGCTGTTTTTT.

The chain joins TRBV2 to TRBJ2-7, with 7 bases aligning to TRBD1. This CDR3 comprises 12 residues. After removal of 7 bases from V and 6 bases from J, the junction contained 6 bases not matched to a gene. In germline, CDR1 is SNHLY, CDR2 FYNNEI. The CDR3 DNA follows: TGTGCCAGCACCGGACAGGTCGGCGAGCAGTACTTC. This translates into CASTGQVGEQYF.

V usage is TRBV30 and J usage is TRBJ2-1, with D perhaps TRBD1 (6 bases). Trimming stripped 6 bases from V and 10 bases from J, with 19 bases between. The CDR3 runs to 13 residues. Germline values: CDR1 GTSNPN, CDR2 SVGIG (reference sequence). CDR3 sequence: CACTGKSNWEQFF. The CDR3 DNA sequence: TGTGCCTGTACAGGGAAATCCAATTGGGAGCAGTTCTTC. The full variable domain, with the rest looked up from reference TRBV30 and TRBJ2-1, is SQTIHQWPATLVQPVGSPLSLECTVEGTSNPNLYWYRQAAGRGLQLLFYSVGIGQISSEVPQNLSASRPQDRQFILSSKKLLLSDSGFYLCACTGKSNWEQFFGPGTRLTVL.

This chain uses TRBV14 with TRBJ2-3; 8 bases match TRBD2. V was clipped by 0 bases and J by 6 bases; unmatched bases: 11. From germline, CDR1 is SGHDN and CDR2 FVKESK. This CDR3 spans 17 amino acids. CDR3 amino acids: CASSQDSTGGPYDTQYF. For the CDR3, the DNA is TGTGCCAGCAGCCAAGATAGTACGGGGGGGCCATATGATACGCAGTATTTT.

V usage is TRBV6-1 and J usage is TRBJ2-7; the match to TRBD1 covers 9 bases. The CDR3 is made up of 16 amino acids. Per germline, CDR1 MNHNS and CDR2 SASEGT. The V segment lost 4 bases and the J segment 3 bases; nucleotides outside the gene matches: 10. The CDR3 region has the DNA TGTGCCAGCAGTGGACTAACCGGGACAGGGATCTACGAGCAGTACTTC. Protein: CASSGLTGTGIYEQYF.

V usage is TRBV7-9 and J usage is TRBJ2-7; 7 nucleotides agree with TRBD2. The CDR3 has 14 amino acids. V lost 1 base to trimming and J lost 4 bases; unmatched junction nucleotides: 4. Germline V gene data show CDR1 as SEHNR and CDR2 as FQNEAQ (reference sequence). The CDR3 region has the DNA TGTGCCAGCAGCTTAGGCGGGAGTTTATACGAGCAGTACTTC. Protein sequence: CASSLGGSLYEQYF.

The chain employs TRBV5-4 and TRBJ1-1; D is unresolved. The germline V and J ends were trimmed by 2 bases and 10 bases, with 9 bases remaining between them. Germline values: CDR1 SGHNT, CDR2 YYREEE (reference sequence). The CDR3 totals 11 residues. This CDR3 is CASSLREVAFF. The CDR3 DNA reads as TGTGCCAGCAGCTTACGGGAGGTAGCTTTCTTT.

This clone was detected a few times. The V call is TRBV25-1, the J call TRBJ2-7; 10 bases map to TRBD1. V shed 1 base, J shed 1 base, and the junction held 1 base outside the gene matches. The CDR3 totals 15 residues. Germline V gives CDR1 MGHDK, CDR2 SYGVNS. CDR3 loop: CASSEWGQGSYEQYF. As DNA, the CDR3 is TGTGCCAGCAGTGAATGGGGACAGGGGTCCTACGAGCAGTACTTC.

The V call is TRBV29-1, the J call TRBJ2-2; 8 bases fit TRBD2. CDR1 and CDR2 from the germline V gene are SQVTM and ANQGSEA. The CDR3 covers 14 residues. Trimming at V came to 4 bases and at J to 7 bases, leaving 8 bases not matched to a gene. CDR3 coding DNA: TGCAGCGTTGCCCCGGGAGGGCTCATCGGGGAGCTGTTTTTT. It codes for CSVAPGGLIGELFF.

J is TRBJ1-6 and V is TRBV2, with a possible D match to TRBD1 (5 bases). Between the trimmed V and J ends, which lost 4 bases and 13 bases, there was a span of 11 bases. Germline lookup yields CDR1 SNHLY and CDR2 FYNNEI. CDR3 length: 12 amino acids. This CDR3 reads CASSGGRGPLHF. The DNA of the CDR3 is TGTGCCAGCAGTGGGGGACGGGGGCCCCTCCACTTT. The full variable domain, completed using reference TRBV2 and TRBJ1-6, is EPEVTQTPSHQVTQMGQEVILRCVPISNHLYFYWYRQILGQKVEFLVSFYNNEISEKSEIFDDQFSVERPDGSNFTLKIRSTKLEDSAMYFCASSGGRGPLHFGNGTRLTVT.

This clone was counted a few times. The rearrangement links TRBV13 to TRBJ2-7; a possible D gene is TRBD2 (6 bases). Germline V gene lookup returns CDR1 PRHDT and CDR2 FYEKMQ (reference sequence). V lost 5 bases and J lost 5, with 10 bases in between. The CDR3 extends over 12 amino acids. CDR3 bases: TGTGCCAGCAGCCTCGGGGGTAACGAGCAGTACTTC. This gives the protein CASSLGGNEQYF.

This chain joins TRBV9 and TRBJ1-2, with 8 bases aligning to TRBD1. The CDR3 has 13 amino acids. The V segment lost 4 bases and the J segment 6 bases; nucleotides outside the gene matches: 5. Per the germline V gene, CDR1 is SGDLS and CDR2 is YYNGEE. CDR3: CASSPTGGNGYTF. CDR3 bases: TGTGCCAGCAGCCCCACAGGGGGTAATGGCTACACCTTC.

The chain employs TRBV5-4 and TRBJ1-1; a weak D match, TRBD1 (5 bases). Germline CDR1 SGHNT, CDR2 YYREEE (reference sequence). The V and J ends lost 3 bases and 4 bases respectively, with 16 bases between them. The length of the CDR3 is 15 residues. This CDR3 is CASSSRGLGGTEAFF. The CDR3 nucleotides read TGTGCCAGCAGCTCGCGGGGTCTTGGGGGCACTGAAGCTTTCTTT.